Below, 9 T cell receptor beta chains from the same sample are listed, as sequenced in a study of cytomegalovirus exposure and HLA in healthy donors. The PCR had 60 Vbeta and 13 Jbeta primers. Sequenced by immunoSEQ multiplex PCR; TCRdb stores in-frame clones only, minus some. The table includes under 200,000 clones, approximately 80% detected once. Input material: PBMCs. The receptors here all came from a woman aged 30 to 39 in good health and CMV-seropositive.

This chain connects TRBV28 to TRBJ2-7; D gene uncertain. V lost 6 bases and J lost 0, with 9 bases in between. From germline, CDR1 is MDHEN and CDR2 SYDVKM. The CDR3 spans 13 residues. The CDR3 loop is CASRTTDSYEQYF. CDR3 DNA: TGTGCCAGCAGAACGACTGACTCCTACGAGCAGTACTTC.

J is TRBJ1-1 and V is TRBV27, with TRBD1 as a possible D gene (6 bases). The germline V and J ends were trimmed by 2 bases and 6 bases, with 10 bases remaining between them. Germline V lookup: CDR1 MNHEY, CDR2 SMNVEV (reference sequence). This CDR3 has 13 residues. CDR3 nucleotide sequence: TGTGCCAGCAGTTTAAGGGGGGGAGCTGAAGCTTTCTTT. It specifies CASSLRGGAEAFF.

In nucleotides, the CDR3 is TGTGCCAGCAGTGAACAGAACCTAGCGGCTCTCTACGAGCAGTACTTC. This translates into CASSEQNLAALYEQYF. This rearrangement joins TRBV6-1 to TRBJ2-7; TRBD2 aligns across 7 bases. CDR3 length equals 16 residues. Germline loops: CDR1 MNHNS, CDR2 SASEGT. The V gene end was trimmed by 2 bases and the J gene end by 3 bases; junction bases not matched to a gene: 10.

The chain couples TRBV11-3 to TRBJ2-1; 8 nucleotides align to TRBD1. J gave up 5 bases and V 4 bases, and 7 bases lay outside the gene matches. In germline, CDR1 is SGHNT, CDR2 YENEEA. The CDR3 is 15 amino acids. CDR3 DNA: TGTGCCAGCAGCTCTAGGACAGGGCCGCACAATGAGCAGTTCTTC. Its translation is CASSSRTGPHNEQFF.

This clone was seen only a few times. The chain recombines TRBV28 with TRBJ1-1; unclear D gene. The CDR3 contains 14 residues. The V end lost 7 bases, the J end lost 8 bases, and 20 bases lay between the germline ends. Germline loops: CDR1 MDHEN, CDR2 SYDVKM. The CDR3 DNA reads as TGTGCCAGCAAGGAGTCGGCAGTCCGACTAGAAGCTTTCTTT. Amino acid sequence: CASKESAVRLEAFF. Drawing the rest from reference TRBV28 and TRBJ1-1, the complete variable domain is DVKVTQSSRYLVKRTGEKVFLECVQDMDHENMFWYRQDPGLGLRLIYFSYDVKMKEKGDIPEGYSVSREKKERFSLILESASTNQTSMYLCASKESAVRLEAFFGQGTRLTVV.

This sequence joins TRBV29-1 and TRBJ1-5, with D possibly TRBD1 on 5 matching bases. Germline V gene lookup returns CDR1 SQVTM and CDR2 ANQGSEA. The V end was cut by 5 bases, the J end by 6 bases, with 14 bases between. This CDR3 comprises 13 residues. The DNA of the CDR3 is TGCAGCGTTATAGGGTCGGGGGGTCAGCCCCAGCATTTT. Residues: CSVIGSGGQPQHF.

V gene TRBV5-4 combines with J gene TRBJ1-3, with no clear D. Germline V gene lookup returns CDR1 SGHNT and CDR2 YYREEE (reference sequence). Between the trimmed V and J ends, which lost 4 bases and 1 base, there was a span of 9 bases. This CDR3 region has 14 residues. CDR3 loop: CASSPTVSGNTIYF. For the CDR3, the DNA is TGTGCCAGCAGCCCTACCGTATCTGGAAACACCATATATTTT. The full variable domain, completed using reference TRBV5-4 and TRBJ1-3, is ETGVTQSPTHLIKTRGQQVTLRCSSQSGHNTVSWYQQALGQGPQFIFQYYREEENGRGNFPPRFSGLQFPNYSSELNVNALELDDSALYLCASSPTVSGNTIYFGEGSWLTVV.

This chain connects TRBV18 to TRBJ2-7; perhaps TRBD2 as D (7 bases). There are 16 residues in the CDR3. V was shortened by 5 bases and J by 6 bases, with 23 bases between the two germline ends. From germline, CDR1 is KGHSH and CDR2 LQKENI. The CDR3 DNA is TGTGCCAGCTCAGATCGACCCTCCGGGGGGCGGTTCGAGCAGTACTTC. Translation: CASSDRPSGGRFEQYF.

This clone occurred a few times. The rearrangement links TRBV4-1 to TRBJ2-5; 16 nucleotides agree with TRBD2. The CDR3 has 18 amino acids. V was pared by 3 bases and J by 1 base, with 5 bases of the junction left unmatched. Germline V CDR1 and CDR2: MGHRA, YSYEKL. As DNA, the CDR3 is TGCGCCAGCAGCCAGGGACTAGCGGGGGGGCGTATCCAAGAGACCCAGTACTTC. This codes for CASSQGLAGGRIQETQYF.